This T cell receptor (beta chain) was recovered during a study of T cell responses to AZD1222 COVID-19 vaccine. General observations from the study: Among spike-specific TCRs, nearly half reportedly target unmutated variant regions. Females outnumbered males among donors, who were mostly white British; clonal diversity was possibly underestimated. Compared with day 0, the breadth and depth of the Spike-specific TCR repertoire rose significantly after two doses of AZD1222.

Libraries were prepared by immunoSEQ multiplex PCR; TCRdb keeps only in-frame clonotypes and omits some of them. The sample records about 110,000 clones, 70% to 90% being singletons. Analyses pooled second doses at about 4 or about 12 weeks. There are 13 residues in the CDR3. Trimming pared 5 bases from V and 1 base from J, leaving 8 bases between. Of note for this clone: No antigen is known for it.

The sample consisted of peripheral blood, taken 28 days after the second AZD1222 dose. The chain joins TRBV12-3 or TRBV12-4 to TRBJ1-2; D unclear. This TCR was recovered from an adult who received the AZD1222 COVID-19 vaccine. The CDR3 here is CASSPQSNYGYTF. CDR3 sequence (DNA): TGTGCCAGCAGTCCCCAGAGTAACTATGGCTACACCTTC.